A selection of T cell receptor beta chains follows, all from one sample in a study of T-cell memory formation after mild COVID-19. A single record per CDR3 protein comes from TCRdb applying MiXCR to the 5' RACE reads. There are roughly 250,000 distinct CDR3 sequences in the sample; over 15% occur only once, and roughly a fifth lies in the top ten. Sequences were obtained from PBMCs or a T cell subset sorted from them (not recorded which). Receptors originate from a man younger than 35 who had mild COVID-19 (a few samples of this study predate the infection). Cell type and time point are not known. The CDR3 runs from the conserved cysteine through the conserved F or W. Fields, in order: D gene, V gene, clone size, J gene, CDR3 protein, CDR3 DNA. D genes are given only for firm matches. Rows may omit the clone size; those that give it use once, few, many or a size class.

d_gene: TRBD1
v_gene: TRBV6-2/TRBV6-3
abundance: -
j_gene: TRBJ1-4
CDR3aa: CATRTGDEKLFF
CDR3nt: TGTGCCACTCGGACAGGGGATGAAAAACTGTTTTTT

d_gene: TRBD1
v_gene: TRBV12-3/TRBV12-4
abundance: -
j_gene: TRBJ2-7
CDR3aa: CASMIQGAHEQYF
CDR3nt: TGTGCCAGCATGATTCAGGGGGCCCACGAGCAGTACTTC

d_gene: TRBD1
v_gene: TRBV7-3
abundance: -
j_gene: TRBJ2-5
CDR3aa: CASSSPRGQNVQETQYF
CDR3nt: TGTGCCAGCAGCTCCCCGAGGGGGCAAAACGTACAAGAGACCCAGTACTTC

d_gene: TRBD2
v_gene: TRBV11-2
abundance: many
j_gene: TRBJ2-7
CDR3aa: CASSFWTSGVYEQYF
CDR3nt: TGTGCCAGCAGCTTCTGGACTAGCGGGGTCTACGAGCAGTACTTC

d_gene: TRBD1
v_gene: TRBV4-2
abundance: many
j_gene: TRBJ2-5
CDR3aa: CASSRDRTTKRTQYF
CDR3nt: TGTGCCAGCAGCCGGGACAGGACCACCAAGCGGACCCAGTACTTC

d_gene: -
v_gene: TRBV12-3/TRBV12-4
abundance: few
j_gene: TRBJ1-3
CDR3aa: CASSLAAAATIYF
CDR3nt: TGTGCCAGCAGCTTAGCAGCAGCGGCCACCATATATTTT

d_gene: -
v_gene: TRBV9
abundance: few
j_gene: TRBJ1-1
CDR3aa: CASGASRGEAFF
CDR3nt: TGTGCCAGCGGAGCATCAAGAGGTGAAGCTTTCTTT

d_gene: -
v_gene: TRBV7-8
abundance: -
j_gene: TRBJ2-3
CDR3aa: CASSVTLDTGFTDTQYF
CDR3nt: TGTGCCAGCAGCGTTACCCTGGACACGGGATTCACAGATACGCAGTATTTT

d_gene: -
v_gene: TRBV6-2/TRBV6-3
abundance: few
j_gene: TRBJ1-1
CDR3aa: CATTRAAGMNTEAFF
CDR3nt: TGTGCCACCACCCGGGCGGCGGGGATGAACACTGAAGCTTTCTTT

d_gene: -
v_gene: TRBV5-1
abundance: many
j_gene: TRBJ2-3
CDR3aa: CASSSGGQLTDTQYF
CDR3nt: TGCGCCAGCAGCTCGGGGGGACAGCTCACAGATACGCAGTATTTT

d_gene: -
v_gene: TRBV6-6
abundance: many
j_gene: TRBJ2-7
CDR3aa: CASSYGQDRYEQYF
CDR3nt: TGTGCCAGCAGTTATGGCCAGGACAGATACGAGCAGTACTTC

d_gene: -
v_gene: TRBV7-2
abundance: -
j_gene: TRBJ1-2
CDR3aa: CASSSYGLGHGYTF
CDR3nt: TGTGCCAGCAGCTCGTATGGATTGGGACATGGCTACACCTTC

d_gene: TRBD1
v_gene: TRBV20-1
abundance: few
j_gene: TRBJ2-5
CDR3aa: CSASSQGVGETQYF
CDR3nt: TGCAGTGCTAGTAGTCAGGGGGTCGGGGAGACCCAGTACTTC

d_gene: -
v_gene: TRBV4-1
abundance: -
j_gene: TRBJ2-3
CDR3aa: CASSQAGIGTDTQYF
CDR3nt: TGCGCCAGCAGCCAAGCGGGGATTGGCACAGATACGCAGTATTTT

d_gene: -
v_gene: TRBV6-5
abundance: -
j_gene: TRBJ1-1
CDR3aa: CASSYLPRRNTEAFF
CDR3nt: TGTGCCAGCAGTTATCTGCCACGCCGGAACACTGAAGCTTTCTTT

d_gene: -
v_gene: TRBV6-5
abundance: few
j_gene: TRBJ2-7
CDR3aa: CASSYSSGSSYEQYF
CDR3nt: TGTGCCAGCAGTTACTCTTCTGGGAGCTCCTACGAGCAGTACTTC

d_gene: -
v_gene: TRBV6-6
abundance: -
j_gene: TRBJ2-7
CDR3aa: CASSTTIREQYF
CDR3nt: TGTGCCAGCAGTACGACCATACGCGAGCAGTACTTC

d_gene: TRBD1
v_gene: TRBV7-3
abundance: few
j_gene: TRBJ2-2
CDR3aa: CASSSRQGNTGELFF
CDR3nt: TGTGCCAGCAGCTCAAGACAGGGGAACACCGGGGAGCTGTTTTTT

d_gene: -
v_gene: TRBV9
abundance: few
j_gene: TRBJ2-1
CDR3aa: CASSALPDGSYNEQFF
CDR3nt: TGTGCCAGCAGCGCTCTCCCGGACGGATCCTACAATGAGCAGTTCTTC

d_gene: -
v_gene: TRBV11-2
abundance: few
j_gene: TRBJ2-7
CDR3aa: CASSLVSEYEQYF
CDR3nt: TGTGCCAGCAGCTTAGTGTCAGAATACGAGCAGTACTTC

d_gene: -
v_gene: TRBV5-6
abundance: few
j_gene: TRBJ2-7
CDR3aa: CASRIAGTPGEQYF
CDR3nt: TGTGCCAGCCGAATAGCCGGGACTCCCGGCGAGCAGTACTTC

d_gene: -
v_gene: TRBV11-2
abundance: -
j_gene: TRBJ2-2
CDR3aa: CASSPSNRNTGELFF
CDR3nt: TGTGCCAGCAGCCCATCTAACAGGAACACCGGGGAGCTGTTTTTT

d_gene: -
v_gene: TRBV12-5
abundance: -
j_gene: TRBJ1-5
CDR3aa: CASGLQGAHQPQHF
CDR3nt: TGTGCTAGTGGTTTGCAGGGTGCACATCAGCCCCAGCATTTT

d_gene: -
v_gene: TRBV9
abundance: -
j_gene: TRBJ2-2
CDR3aa: CASSAQGGELFF
CDR3nt: TGTGCCAGCAGCGCCCAAGGCGGGGAGCTGTTTTTT

d_gene: -
v_gene: TRBV7-6
abundance: few
j_gene: TRBJ2-7
CDR3aa: CASSLALTSYEQYF
CDR3nt: TGTGCCAGCAGCTTAGCGCTTACCAGCTACGAGCAGTACTTC

d_gene: -
v_gene: TRBV15
abundance: many
j_gene: TRBJ2-5
CDR3aa: CATSRGGGAQETQYF
CDR3nt: TGTGCCACCAGCAGAGGCGGTGGGGCCCAAGAGACCCAGTACTTC

d_gene: TRBD2
v_gene: TRBV10-2
abundance: -
j_gene: TRBJ2-3
CDR3aa: CASSRPSGGPFTDTQYF
CDR3nt: TGCGCCAGCAGTAGGCCTAGCGGGGGACCTTTCACAGATACGCAGTATTTT

d_gene: TRBD1
v_gene: TRBV5-6
abundance: -
j_gene: TRBJ1-4
CDR3aa: CASSSGQGYGKLFF
CDR3nt: TGTGCCAGCAGTTCAGGACAGGGTTACGGAAAACTGTTTTTT

d_gene: -
v_gene: TRBV7-2
abundance: -
j_gene: TRBJ1-1
CDR3aa: CASSFRRVEAFF
CDR3nt: TGTGCCAGCAGCTTCCGCAGGGTTGAAGCTTTCTTT

d_gene: TRBD2
v_gene: TRBV7-6
abundance: few
j_gene: TRBJ2-7
CDR3aa: CASSPSPLAGVEQYF
CDR3nt: TGTGCCAGCAGTCCATCACCGCTAGCGGGGGTCGAGCAGTACTTC

d_gene: -
v_gene: TRBV19
abundance: -
j_gene: TRBJ2-3
CDR3aa: CASSIQGRTDTQYF
CDR3nt: TGTGCCAGTAGTATTCAGGGGAGGACAGATACGCAGTATTTT

d_gene: TRBD2
v_gene: TRBV4-3
abundance: -
j_gene: TRBJ2-3
CDR3aa: CASSQVSGIGDTQYF
CDR3nt: TGCGCCAGCAGCCAAGTTAGCGGGATAGGAGATACGCAGTATTTT

d_gene: -
v_gene: TRBV7-9
abundance: few
j_gene: TRBJ2-1
CDR3aa: CASSFQEQFF
CDR3nt: TGTGCCAGCAGCTTCCAGGAGCAGTTCTTC

d_gene: -
v_gene: TRBV12-3/TRBV12-4
abundance: few
j_gene: TRBJ2-1
CDR3aa: CASRQFLGSEQFF
CDR3nt: TGTGCCAGCCGGCAGTTTTTGGGGAGTGAGCAGTTCTTC

d_gene: -
v_gene: TRBV29-1
abundance: -
j_gene: TRBJ2-5
CDR3aa: CSVSERETQYF
CDR3nt: TGCAGCGTGTCAGAGAGAGAGACCCAGTACTTC

d_gene: -
v_gene: TRBV12-3/TRBV12-4
abundance: few
j_gene: TRBJ1-2
CDR3aa: CASSLAAGPAF
CDR3nt: TGTGCCAGCAGTTTAGCCGCCGGGCCAGCCTTC

d_gene: -
v_gene: TRBV3-1
abundance: -
j_gene: TRBJ1-5
CDR3aa: CASPRTETNQPQHF
CDR3nt: TGTGCCAGCCCGAGGACCGAGACCAATCAGCCCCAGCATTTT

d_gene: TRBD2
v_gene: TRBV6-1
abundance: few
j_gene: TRBJ2-3
CDR3aa: CASSIAGAFTDTQYF
CDR3nt: TGTGCCAGCAGTATAGCGGGGGCCTTCACAGATACGCAGTATTTT

d_gene: TRBD1
v_gene: TRBV6-6
abundance: -
j_gene: TRBJ1-1
CDR3aa: CASSGTRTYRGLNTEAFF
CDR3nt: TGTGCCAGCAGTGGAACGCGCACCTACAGGGGCCTGAACACTGAAGCTTTCTTT

d_gene: -
v_gene: TRBV7-2
abundance: many
j_gene: TRBJ2-4
CDR3aa: CASNRYREDIQYF
CDR3nt: TGTGCCAGCAACCGGTACAGGGAGGACATTCAGTACTTC

d_gene: -
v_gene: TRBV4-1
abundance: -
j_gene: TRBJ1-2
CDR3aa: CASSLTESLYGYTF
CDR3nt: TGCGCCAGCAGCCTCACGGAGAGCCTTTATGGCTACACCTTC